This TCR beta chain is drawn from a study of CD8+ T cells in alopecia areata. Sequencing templates came from extracted RNA that was reverse transcribed into cDNA. TCRdb's copy holds only in-frame clones and misses some; the assay was immunoSEQ multiplex PCR. The sample has a few hundred thousand clones, more than 55% seen once. Regarding this clone: The antigen is undetermined.

General observations from the study: Especially in alopecia totalis/universalis, lesional scalp showed greater clonality than normal scalp did.

The CDR3 is 13 residues long. V lost 3 bases and J lost 5, with 11 bases in between. Per the germline V gene, CDR1 is SGHNT and CDR2 is YYREEE (reference sequence). The material sequenced was CD8+ T cells sorted from blood. This clonotype was obtained from a human donor in good health. The V and J genes are TRBV5-4 and TRBJ2-5, with D maybe TRBD2 (6 bases). CDR3 protein: CASSYFRGETQYF. CDR3 nucleotides: TGTGCCAGCAGCTACTTCCGGGGGGAGACCCAGTACTTC.